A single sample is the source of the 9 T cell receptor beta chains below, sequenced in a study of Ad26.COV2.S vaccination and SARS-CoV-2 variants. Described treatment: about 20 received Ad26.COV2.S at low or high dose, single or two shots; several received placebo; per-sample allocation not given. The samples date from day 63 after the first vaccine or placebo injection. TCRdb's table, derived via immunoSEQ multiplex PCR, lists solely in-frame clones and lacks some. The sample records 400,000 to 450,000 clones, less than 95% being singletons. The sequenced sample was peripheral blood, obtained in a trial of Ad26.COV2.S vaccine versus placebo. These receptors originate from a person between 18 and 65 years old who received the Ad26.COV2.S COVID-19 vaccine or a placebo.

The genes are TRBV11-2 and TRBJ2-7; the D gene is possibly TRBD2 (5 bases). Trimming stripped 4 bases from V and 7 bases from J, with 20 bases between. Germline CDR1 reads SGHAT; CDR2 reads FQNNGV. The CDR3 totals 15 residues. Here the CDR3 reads CASSSRRGSSGEQYF. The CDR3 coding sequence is TGTGCCAGCAGCTCACGCCGGGGAAGTTCTGGGGAGCAGTACTTC.

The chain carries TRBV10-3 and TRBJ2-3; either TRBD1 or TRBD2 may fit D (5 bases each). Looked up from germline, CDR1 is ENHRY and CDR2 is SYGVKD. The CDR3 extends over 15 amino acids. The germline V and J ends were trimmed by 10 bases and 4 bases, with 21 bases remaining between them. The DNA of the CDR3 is TGTGCCAGCGACCGGGGCCTAAATAATGCAGATACGCAGTATTTT. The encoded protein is CASDRGLNNADTQYF.

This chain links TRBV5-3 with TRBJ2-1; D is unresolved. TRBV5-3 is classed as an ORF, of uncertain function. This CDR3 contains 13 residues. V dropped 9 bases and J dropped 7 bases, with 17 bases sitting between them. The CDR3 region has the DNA TGTGCCAATCCGGGTCTCCGAGTGAATGAGCAGTTCTTC. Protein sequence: CANPGLRVNEQFF.

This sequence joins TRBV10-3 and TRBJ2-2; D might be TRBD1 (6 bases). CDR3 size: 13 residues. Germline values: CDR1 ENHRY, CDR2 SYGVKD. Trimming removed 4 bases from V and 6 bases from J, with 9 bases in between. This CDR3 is CAISVGAAGELFF. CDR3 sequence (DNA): TGTGCCATCAGTGTGGGGGCCGCCGGGGAGCTGTTTTTT.

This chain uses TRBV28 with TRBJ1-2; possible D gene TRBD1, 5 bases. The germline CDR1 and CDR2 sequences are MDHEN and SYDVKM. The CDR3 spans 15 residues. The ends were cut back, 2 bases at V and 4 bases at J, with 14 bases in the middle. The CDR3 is CASSLSSAGPYGYTF. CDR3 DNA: TGTGCCAGCAGTTTAAGTAGTGCAGGGCCCTATGGCTACACCTTC.

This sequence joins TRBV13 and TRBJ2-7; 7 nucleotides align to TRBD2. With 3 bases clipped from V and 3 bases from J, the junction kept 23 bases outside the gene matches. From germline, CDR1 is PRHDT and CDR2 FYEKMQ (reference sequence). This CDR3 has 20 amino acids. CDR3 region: CASSFAGAGRLAELNYEQYF. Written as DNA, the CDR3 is TGTGCCAGCAGCTTCGCCGGGGCTGGGCGGCTAGCGGAGCTAAACTACGAGCAGTACTTC.

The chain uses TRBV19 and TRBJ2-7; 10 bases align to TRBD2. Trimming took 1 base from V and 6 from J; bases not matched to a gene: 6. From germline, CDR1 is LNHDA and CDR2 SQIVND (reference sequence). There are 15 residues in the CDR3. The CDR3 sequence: CASSIVPAGGSEQYF. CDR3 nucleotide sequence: TGTGCCAGTAGTATAGTTCCAGCGGGAGGGTCCGAGCAGTACTTC.

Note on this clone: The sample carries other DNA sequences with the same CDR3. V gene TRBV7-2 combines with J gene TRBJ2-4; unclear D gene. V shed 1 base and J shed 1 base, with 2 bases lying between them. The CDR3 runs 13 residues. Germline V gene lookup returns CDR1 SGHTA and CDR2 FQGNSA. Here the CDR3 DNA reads TGTGCCAGCAGCTTAGGGGCCAAAAACATTCAGTACTTC. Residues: CASSLGAKNIQYF.

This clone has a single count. The CDR3 spells CASSHGGLQPQHF. The CDR3 DNA sequence: TGTGCCAGCAGCCATGGGGGGCTTCAGCCCCAGCATTTT. J is TRBJ1-5 and V is TRBV12-3 or TRBV12-4; TRBD1 might be the D (6 bases). This CDR3 contains 13 residues. V was cut by 6 bases and J by 6 bases, with 12 bases left in between.